This T cell receptor beta chain emerged from a study of vaccination effects on CD4 cells after COVID-19. Study at large: Participants each got two BNT162b2 or mRNA-1273 vaccine doses. Study-level results: Small numbers of convalescent patients limited the study. It also lacked early post-infection timepoints. Late in the post-vaccination period, infection-induced and vaccine-induced clones underwent marked clonal contraction.

Trimming removed 6 bases from V and 2 bases from J, with 14 bases in between. This CDR3 spans 15 amino acids. Germline lookup yields CDR1 KGHSH and CDR2 LQKENI. Regarding this clone: Antigen: not known.

TCRdb's table, derived via immunoSEQ multiplex PCR, lists solely in-frame clones and lacks some. In the table there are about 43,000 clones, around 80% of which are singletons. Before any sequencing was done, the ViraFEST assay used viral peptide pools to expand antigen-specific CD4+ T cells. The culture ran for approximately 10 days before CD4+ T cells were isolated. People in the vaccine group had not been infected with SARS-CoV-2 before, and their nucleocapsid antibodies were negative. Half-medium replacement with IL-2 medium occurred on days 3 and 7. The chain couples TRBV18 to TRBJ1-5; perhaps TRBD1 as D (6 bases). The sequence was collected from a human donor who received a COVID-19 vaccine. The sample consisted of CD4+ T cells from PBMCs cultured with SARS-CoV-2 spike peptides, taken before COVID-19 vaccination. CDR3 sequence: CASSLSGGGNQPQHF. The CDR3 DNA reads as TGTGCCAGCTCCCTCTCGGGGGGCGGCAATCAGCCCCAGCATTTT.